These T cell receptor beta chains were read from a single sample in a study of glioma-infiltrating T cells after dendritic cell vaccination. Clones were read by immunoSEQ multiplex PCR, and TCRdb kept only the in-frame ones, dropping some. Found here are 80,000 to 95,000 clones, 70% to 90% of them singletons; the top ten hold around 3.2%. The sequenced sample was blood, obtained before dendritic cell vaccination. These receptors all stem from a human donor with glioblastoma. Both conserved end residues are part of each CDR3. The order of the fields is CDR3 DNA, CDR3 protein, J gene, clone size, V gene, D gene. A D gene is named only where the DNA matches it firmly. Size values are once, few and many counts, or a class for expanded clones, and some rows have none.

CDR3 DNA: TGTGCCAGCAGCTTAGGAGGGATTCCCCTCTATGGCTACACCTTC; CDR3 protein: CASSLGGIPLYGYTF; J gene: TRBJ1-2; clone size: NA; V gene: TRBV7-2; D gene: NA
CDR3 DNA: TGTGCCAGCTCACCGCTCGGACTAGCGGGGGGAAATACGCAGTATTTT; CDR3 protein: CASSPLGLAGGNTQYF; J gene: TRBJ2-3; clone size: NA; V gene: TRBV18; D gene: TRBD2
CDR3 DNA: TGTGCCAGCAGTGAACGGCGGGGGGGAGGAGATACGCAGTATTTT; CDR3 protein: CASSERRGGGDTQYF; J gene: TRBJ2-3; clone size: once; V gene: TRBV6-1; D gene: TRBD2
CDR3 DNA: TGCGCCAGCAGCCAAGAGTTTGGGGTCGGGAGCTTCGGGGCCAACGTCCTGACTTTC; CDR3 protein: CASSQEFGVGSFGANVLTF; J gene: TRBJ2-6; clone size: NA; V gene: TRBV4-3; D gene: NA
CDR3 DNA: TGCGCCAGCAGCCAAGCACCATCGACTAGCGGGTCGCCGTCAGATACGCAGTATTTT; CDR3 protein: CASSQAPSTSGSPSDTQYF; J gene: TRBJ2-3; clone size: NA; V gene: TRBV4-1; D gene: TRBD2
CDR3 DNA: TGCAGTGCTGCGTTTAACACTGAAGCTTTCTTT; CDR3 protein: CSAAFNTEAFF; J gene: TRBJ1-1; clone size: NA; V gene: TRBV20-1; D gene: NA
CDR3 DNA: TGTGCCAGCAGATCCCCTAGCGGGAATATGAATGAGCAGTTCTTC; CDR3 protein: CASRSPSGNMNEQFF; J gene: TRBJ2-1; clone size: NA; V gene: TRBV6-5; D gene: TRBD2
CDR3 DNA: TGTGCCATCAGTGGGGGACAGCTCTACGAGCAGTACTTC; CDR3 protein: CAISGGQLYEQYF; J gene: TRBJ2-7; clone size: NA; V gene: TRBV10-3; D gene: TRBD1
CDR3 DNA: TGTGCCAGCAGCTTCGGGACAGAAGCTTTCTTT; CDR3 protein: CASSFGTEAFF; J gene: TRBJ1-1; clone size: NA; V gene: TRBV5-6; D gene: NA
CDR3 DNA: TGTGCCAGCAGCTCTAGGAGCCACGAGCAGTACTTC; CDR3 protein: CASSSRSHEQYF; J gene: TRBJ2-7; clone size: NA; V gene: TRBV11-3; D gene: NA
CDR3 DNA: TGTGCCAGTAGTTTTCGACAGGGGAACTCCTACGAGCAGTACTTC; CDR3 protein: CASSFRQGNSYEQYF; J gene: TRBJ2-7; clone size: NA; V gene: TRBV19; D gene: TRBD1
CDR3 DNA: TGCGCCAGCAGCGTTCCGGGACAGGACTTTGTCACCTTC; CDR3 protein: CASSVPGQDFVTF; J gene: TRBJ1-2; clone size: NA; V gene: TRBV5-1; D gene: TRBD1
CDR3 DNA: TGTGCCACCTTCGCACGGGGAAGCTCCTACAATGAGCAGTTCTTC; CDR3 protein: CATFARGSSYNEQFF; J gene: TRBJ2-1; clone size: NA; V gene: TRBV15; D gene: NA
CDR3 DNA: TGTGCCAGCAGTTACTCCACAGCTACTGGAAACACCATATATTTT; CDR3 protein: CASSYSTATGNTIYF; J gene: TRBJ1-3; clone size: few; V gene: TRBV6-5; D gene: NA
CDR3 DNA: TGTGCCATCAGTGTGACAGGGTTCGGGGCCGAGACCCAGTACTTC; CDR3 protein: CAISVTGFGAETQYF; J gene: TRBJ2-5; clone size: NA; V gene: TRBV10-3; D gene: TRBD1
CDR3 DNA: TGTGCCAGTAGTATGGTCAGCGTTTCAGAGACCCAGTACTTC; CDR3 protein: CASSMVSVSETQYF; J gene: TRBJ2-5; clone size: NA; V gene: TRBV19; D gene: NA
CDR3 DNA: TGTGCCAGCTCACCACTGTCCAGGGGCAATTCACCCCTCCACTTT; CDR3 protein: CASSPLSRGNSPLHF; J gene: TRBJ1-6; clone size: NA; V gene: TRBV18; D gene: NA
CDR3 DNA: TGTGCCAGCAGCCTAAACTACGAGCAGTACTTC; CDR3 protein: CASSLNYEQYF; J gene: TRBJ2-7; clone size: once; V gene: TRBV7-8; D gene: NA